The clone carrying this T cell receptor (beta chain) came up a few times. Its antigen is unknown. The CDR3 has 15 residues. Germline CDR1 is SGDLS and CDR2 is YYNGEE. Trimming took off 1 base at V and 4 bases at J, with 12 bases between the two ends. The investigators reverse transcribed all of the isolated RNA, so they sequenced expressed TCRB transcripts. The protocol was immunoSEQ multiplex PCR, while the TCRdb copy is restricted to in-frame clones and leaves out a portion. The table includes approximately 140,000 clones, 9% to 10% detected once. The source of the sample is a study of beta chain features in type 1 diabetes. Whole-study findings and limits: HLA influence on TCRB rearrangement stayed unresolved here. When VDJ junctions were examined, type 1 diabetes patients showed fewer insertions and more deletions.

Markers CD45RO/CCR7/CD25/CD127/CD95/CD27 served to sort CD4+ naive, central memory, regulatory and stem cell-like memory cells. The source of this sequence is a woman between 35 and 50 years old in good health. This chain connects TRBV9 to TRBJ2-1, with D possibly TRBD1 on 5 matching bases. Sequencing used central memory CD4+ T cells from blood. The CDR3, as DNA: TGTGCCAGCAGCGTATTCACAGGCGAGTACAATGAGCAGTTCTTC. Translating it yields CASSVFTGEYNEQFF.